This section outlines one TCR beta chain sequence together with its context. Its antigen is as yet unknown. TCRdb keeps only in-frame clones here, not all; method: immunoSEQ multiplex PCR. The table lists about 100,000 clones, more than 85% of them singletons. J was trimmed by 4 bases and V by 4 bases; bases with no gene match: 5. The CDR3 length is 14 residues. Per germline, CDR1 SGHRS and CDR2 YFSETQ. These data come from a study of siplizumab effects on memory and regulatory T cells. Study-level findings and limits: Greater diversity than memory cells seemed evident in naive T cells, which also appeared to be major alloresponse contributors. Of the proliferating CD4+ or CD8+ clones, roughly 75-97% lacked a naive or memory phenotype that could be assigned. Proliferating siplizumab-culture Tregs lacked confirmation of suppressive function. Fewer alloreactive sequences mapped to unstimulated CD4+ memory cells under siplizumab.

The rearrangement joins TRBV5-1 to TRBJ2-1; 7 bases agree with TRBD1. This sequence originates from a human donor in good health. Some clones in this sample may be carry-over from other donors' samples. The sample taken for sequencing was CD4+ T cells sorted from blood. CDR3 in DNA: TGCGCCAGCAGCCCCCGGGACAGATACAATGAGCAGTTCTTC. Translation: CASSPRDRYNEQFF.